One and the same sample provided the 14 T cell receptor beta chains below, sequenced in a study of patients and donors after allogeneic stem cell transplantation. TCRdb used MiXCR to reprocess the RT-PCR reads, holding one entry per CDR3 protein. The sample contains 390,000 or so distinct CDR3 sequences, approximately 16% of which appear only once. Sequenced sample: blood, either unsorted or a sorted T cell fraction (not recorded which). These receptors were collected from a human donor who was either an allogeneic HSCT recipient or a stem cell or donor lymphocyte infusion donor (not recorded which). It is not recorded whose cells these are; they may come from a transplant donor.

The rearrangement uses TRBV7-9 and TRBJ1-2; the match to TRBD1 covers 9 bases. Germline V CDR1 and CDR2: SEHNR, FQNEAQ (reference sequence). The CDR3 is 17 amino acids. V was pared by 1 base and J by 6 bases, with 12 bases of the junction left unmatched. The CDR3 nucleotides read TGTGCCAGCAGCTTAGGGGCGGAGGGACAGGGTTTCGATGGCTACACCTTC. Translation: CASSLGAEGQGFDGYTF. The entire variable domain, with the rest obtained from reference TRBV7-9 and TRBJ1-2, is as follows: DTGVSQNPRHKITKRGQNVTFRCDPISEHNRLYWYRQTLGQGPEFLTYFQNEAQLEKSRLLSDRFSAERPKGSFSTLEIQRTEQGDSAMYLCASSLGAEGQGFDGYTFGSGTRLTVV.

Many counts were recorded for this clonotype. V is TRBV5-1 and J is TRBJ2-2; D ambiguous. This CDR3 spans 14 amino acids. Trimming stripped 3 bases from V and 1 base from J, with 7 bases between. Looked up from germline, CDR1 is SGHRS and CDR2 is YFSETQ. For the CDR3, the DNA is TGCGCCAGCAGCTCTCTTCTGAACACCGGGGAGCTGTTTTTT. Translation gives CASSSLLNTGELFF.

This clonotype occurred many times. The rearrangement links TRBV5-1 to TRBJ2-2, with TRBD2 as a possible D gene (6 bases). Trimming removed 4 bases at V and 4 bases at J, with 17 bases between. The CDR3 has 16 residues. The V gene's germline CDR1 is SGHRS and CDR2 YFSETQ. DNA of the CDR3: TGCGCCAGCAGCCCCTCGGTGAAGGGAGGCACCGGGGAGCTGTTTTTT. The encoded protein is CASSPSVKGGTGELFF.

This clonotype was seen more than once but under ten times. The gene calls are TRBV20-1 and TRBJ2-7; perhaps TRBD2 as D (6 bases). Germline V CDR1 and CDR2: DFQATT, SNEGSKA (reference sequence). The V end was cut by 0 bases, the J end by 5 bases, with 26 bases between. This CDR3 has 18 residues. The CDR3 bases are TGCAGTGCTAGAGATCATCGCCCGGGGGTGGGGGGAACCCACGAGCAGTACTTC. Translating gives CSARDHRPGVGGTHEQYF.

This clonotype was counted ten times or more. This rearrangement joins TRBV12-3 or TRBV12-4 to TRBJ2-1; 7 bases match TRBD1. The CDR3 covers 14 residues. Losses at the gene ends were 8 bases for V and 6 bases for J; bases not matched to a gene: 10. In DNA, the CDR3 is TGTGCCAGCCGGAGAGACAGGGCTTTCAATGAGCAGTTCTTC. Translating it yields CASRRDRAFNEQFF.

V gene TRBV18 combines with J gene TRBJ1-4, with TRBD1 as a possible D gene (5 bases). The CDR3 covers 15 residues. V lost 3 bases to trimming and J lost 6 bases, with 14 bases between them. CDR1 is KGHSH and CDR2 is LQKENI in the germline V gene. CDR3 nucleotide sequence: TGTGCCAGCTCACCCTTCGGGGGGGGACATGAAAAACTGTTTTTT. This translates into CASSPFGGGHEKLFF.

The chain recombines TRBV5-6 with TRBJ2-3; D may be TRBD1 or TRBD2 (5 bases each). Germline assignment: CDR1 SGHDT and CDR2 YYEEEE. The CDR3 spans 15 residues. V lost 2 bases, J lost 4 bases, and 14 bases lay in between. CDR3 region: CASSFGRAGADTQYF. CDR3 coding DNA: TGTGCCAGCAGCTTTGGCAGGGCCGGGGCAGATACGCAGTATTTT.

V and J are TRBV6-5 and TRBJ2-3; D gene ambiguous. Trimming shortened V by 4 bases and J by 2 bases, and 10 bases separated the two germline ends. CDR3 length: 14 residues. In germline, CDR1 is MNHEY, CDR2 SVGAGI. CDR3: CASSLRPHTDTQYF. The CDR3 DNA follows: TGTGCCAGCAGTTTGCGGCCTCACACAGATACGCAGTATTTT.

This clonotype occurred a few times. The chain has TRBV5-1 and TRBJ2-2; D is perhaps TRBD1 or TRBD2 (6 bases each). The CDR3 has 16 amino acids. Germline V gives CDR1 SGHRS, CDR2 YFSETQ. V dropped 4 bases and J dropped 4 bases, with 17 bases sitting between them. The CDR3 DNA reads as TGCGCCAGCAGCCTCCGGGGGCGGGACCTCACCGGGGAGCTGTTTTTT. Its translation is CASSLRGRDLTGELFF.

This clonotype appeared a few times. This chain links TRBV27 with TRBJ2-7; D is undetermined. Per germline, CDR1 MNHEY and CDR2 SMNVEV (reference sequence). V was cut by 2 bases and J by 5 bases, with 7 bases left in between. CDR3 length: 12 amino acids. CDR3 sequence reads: CASSLEWDEQYF. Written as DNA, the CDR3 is TGTGCCAGCAGTTTAGAGTGGGACGAGCAGTACTTC.

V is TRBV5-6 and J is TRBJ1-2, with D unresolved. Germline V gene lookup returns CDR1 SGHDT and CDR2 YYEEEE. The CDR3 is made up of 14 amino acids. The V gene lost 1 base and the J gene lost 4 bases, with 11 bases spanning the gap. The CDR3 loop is CASSLSVAPYGYTF. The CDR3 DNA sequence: TGTGCCAGCAGCTTGAGCGTAGCCCCCTATGGCTACACCTTC.

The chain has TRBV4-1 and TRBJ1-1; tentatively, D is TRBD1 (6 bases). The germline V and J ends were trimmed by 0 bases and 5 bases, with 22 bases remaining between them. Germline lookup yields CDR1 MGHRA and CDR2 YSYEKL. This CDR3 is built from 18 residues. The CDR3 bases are TGCGCCAGCAGCCAAGATGAGAGTCGGAAGGGAGGGGGTACTGAAGCTTTCTTT. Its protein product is CASSQDESRKGGGTEAFF.

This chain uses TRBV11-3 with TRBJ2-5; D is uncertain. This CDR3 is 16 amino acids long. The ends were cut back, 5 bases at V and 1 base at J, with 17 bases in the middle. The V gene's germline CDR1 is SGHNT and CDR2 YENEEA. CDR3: CASSPTQLARQETQYF. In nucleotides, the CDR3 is TGTGCCAGCAGCCCCACACAACTGGCCCGCCAAGAGACCCAGTACTTC.

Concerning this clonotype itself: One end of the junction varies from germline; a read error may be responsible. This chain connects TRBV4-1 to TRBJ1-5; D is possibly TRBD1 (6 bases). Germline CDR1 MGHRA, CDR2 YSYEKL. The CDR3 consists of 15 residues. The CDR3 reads CASSQQTGGKQPQHF. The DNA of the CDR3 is TGCGCCAGCAGCCAGCAGACAGGCGGCAAGCAGCCCCAGCATTTT.